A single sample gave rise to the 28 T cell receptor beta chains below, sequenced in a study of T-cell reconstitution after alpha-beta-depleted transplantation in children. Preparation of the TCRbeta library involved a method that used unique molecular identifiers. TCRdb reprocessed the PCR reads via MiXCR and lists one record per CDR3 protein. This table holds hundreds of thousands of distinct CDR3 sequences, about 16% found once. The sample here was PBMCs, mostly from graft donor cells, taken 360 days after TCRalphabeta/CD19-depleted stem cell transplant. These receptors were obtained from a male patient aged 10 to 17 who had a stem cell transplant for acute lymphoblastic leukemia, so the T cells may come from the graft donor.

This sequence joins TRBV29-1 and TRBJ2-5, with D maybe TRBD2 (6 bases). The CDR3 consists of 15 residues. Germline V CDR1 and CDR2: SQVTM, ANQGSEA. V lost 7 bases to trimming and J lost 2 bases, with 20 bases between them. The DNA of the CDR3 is TGCAGCGCCAACGGGGGATGGTTGAGTCAAGAGACCCAGTACTTC. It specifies CSANGGWLSQETQYF.

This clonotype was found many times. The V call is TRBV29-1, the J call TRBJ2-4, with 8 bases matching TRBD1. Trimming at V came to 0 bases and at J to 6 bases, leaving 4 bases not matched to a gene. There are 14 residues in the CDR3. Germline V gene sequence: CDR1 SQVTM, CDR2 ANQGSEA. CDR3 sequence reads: CSVEDQGAGNIQYF. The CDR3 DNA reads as TGCAGCGTTGAAGATCAGGGGGCCGGAAACATTCAGTACTTC.

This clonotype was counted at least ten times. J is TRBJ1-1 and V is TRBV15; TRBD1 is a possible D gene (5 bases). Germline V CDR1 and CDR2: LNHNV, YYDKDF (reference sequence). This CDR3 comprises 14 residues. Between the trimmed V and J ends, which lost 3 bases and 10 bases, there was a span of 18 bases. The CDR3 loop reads CATSSSHQGRGAFF. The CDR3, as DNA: TGTGCCACCAGCAGTTCGCACCAGGGAAGGGGAGCTTTCTTT.

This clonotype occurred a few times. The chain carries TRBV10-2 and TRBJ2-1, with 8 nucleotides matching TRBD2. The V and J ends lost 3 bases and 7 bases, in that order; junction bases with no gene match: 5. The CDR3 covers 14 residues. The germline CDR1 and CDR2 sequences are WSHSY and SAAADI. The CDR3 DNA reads TGCGCCAGCAGTGAAAGTAGCGGGATAAATGAGCAGTTCTTC. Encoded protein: CASSESSGINEQFF.

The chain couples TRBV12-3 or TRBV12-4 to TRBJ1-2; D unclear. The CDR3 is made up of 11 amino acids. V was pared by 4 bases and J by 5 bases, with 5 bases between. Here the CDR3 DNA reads TGTGCCAGCAGTTATGTGTATGGCTACACCTTC. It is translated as CASSYVYGYTF.

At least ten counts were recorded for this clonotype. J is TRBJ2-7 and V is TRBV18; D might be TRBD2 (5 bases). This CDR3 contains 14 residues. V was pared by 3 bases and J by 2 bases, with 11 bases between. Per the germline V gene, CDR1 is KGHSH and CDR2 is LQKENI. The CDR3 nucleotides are TGTGCCAGCTCACCGGGCTCGGGGACCTACGAGCAGTACTTC. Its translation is CASSPGSGTYEQYF.

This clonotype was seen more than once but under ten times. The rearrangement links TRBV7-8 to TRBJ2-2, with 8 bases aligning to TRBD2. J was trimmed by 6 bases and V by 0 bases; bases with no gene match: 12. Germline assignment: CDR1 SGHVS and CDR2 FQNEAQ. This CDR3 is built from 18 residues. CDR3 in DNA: TGTGCCAGCAGCTTAGCTCACCGCGGGGCTAGCGGGCCCGGGGAGCTGTTTTTT. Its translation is CASSLAHRGASGPGELFF.

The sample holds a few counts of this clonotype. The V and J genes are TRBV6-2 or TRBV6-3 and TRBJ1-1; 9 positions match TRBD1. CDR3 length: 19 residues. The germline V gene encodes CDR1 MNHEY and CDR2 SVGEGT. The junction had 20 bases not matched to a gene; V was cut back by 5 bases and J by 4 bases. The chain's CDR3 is CASSPRGTGRWRASTEAFF. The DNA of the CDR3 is TGTGCCAGCAGTCCTCGGGGGACAGGGAGGTGGAGGGCGTCCACTGAAGCTTTCTTT.

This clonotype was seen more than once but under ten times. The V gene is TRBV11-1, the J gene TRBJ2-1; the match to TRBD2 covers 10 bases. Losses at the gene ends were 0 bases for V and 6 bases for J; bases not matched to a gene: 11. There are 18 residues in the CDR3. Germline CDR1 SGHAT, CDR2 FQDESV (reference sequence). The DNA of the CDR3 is TGTGCCAGCAGCTTAGCGGGTACCCAGGGACTAGCGTCCAATGAGCAGTTCTTC. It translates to CASSLAGTQGLASNEQFF.

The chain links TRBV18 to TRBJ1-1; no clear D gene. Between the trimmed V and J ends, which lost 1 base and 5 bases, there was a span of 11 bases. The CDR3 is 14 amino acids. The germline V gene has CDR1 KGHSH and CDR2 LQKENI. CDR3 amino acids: CASSPRRTITEAFF. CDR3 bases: TGTGCCAGCTCACCACGGCGGACGATTACTGAAGCTTTCTTT.

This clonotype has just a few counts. The CDR3 region is CASSVFRGGPGKTQYF. In DNA, the CDR3 is TGTGCCAGCAGCGTATTTAGGGGCGGACCGGGCAAGACCCAGTACTTC. The chain is built from TRBV9 and TRBJ2-5, with D possibly TRBD1 on 5 matching bases. The V end was cut by 1 base, the J end by 6 bases, with 19 bases between. This CDR3 comprises 16 residues. Germline V CDR1 and CDR2: SGDLS, YYNGEE.

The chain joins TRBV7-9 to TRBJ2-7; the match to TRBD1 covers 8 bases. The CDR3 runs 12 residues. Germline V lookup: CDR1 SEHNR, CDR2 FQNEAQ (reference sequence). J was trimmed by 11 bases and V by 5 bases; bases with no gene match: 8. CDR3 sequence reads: CASSDLSTGEYF. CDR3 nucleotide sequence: TGTGCCAGCAGCGACTTATCGACAGGGGAGTACTTC.

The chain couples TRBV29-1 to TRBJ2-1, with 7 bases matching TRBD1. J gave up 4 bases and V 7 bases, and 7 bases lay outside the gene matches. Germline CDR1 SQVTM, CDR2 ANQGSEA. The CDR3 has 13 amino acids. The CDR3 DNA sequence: TGCAGCGCCAGGACAGGAAAGTACAATGAGCAGTTCTTC. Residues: CSARTGKYNEQFF.

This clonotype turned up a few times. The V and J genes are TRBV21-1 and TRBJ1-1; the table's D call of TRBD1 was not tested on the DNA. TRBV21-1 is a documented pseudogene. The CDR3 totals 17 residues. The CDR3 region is CASSAPGARGKDTEAFF. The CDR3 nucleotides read TGTGCCAGCAGCGCCCCGGGGGCGCGGGGAAAGGACACTGAAGCTTTCTTT.

CDR3 loop: CASSGRTSGNSYNEQFF. DNA of the CDR3: TGTGCCAGCAGCGGGCGGACTAGCGGTAACTCCTACAATGAGCAGTTCTTC. The chain is built from TRBV7-3 and TRBJ2-1, with 10 bases matching TRBD2. This CDR3 has 17 amino acids. After removal of 5 bases from V and 0 bases from J, the junction contained 7 bases not matched to a gene. Germline V lookup: CDR1 SGHTA, CDR2 FQGTGA.

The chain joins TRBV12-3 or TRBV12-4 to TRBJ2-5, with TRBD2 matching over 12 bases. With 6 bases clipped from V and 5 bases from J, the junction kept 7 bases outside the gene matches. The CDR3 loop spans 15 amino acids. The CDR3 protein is CASRLWTSGVETQYF. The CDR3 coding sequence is TGTGCCAGCAGACTCTGGACTAGCGGGGTGGAGACCCAGTACTTC.

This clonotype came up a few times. DNA of the CDR3: TGTGCCATCAGCTGGGACCTCTACGAGCAGTACTTC. Amino acids: CAISWDLYEQYF. This chain links TRBV10-3 with TRBJ2-7; tentatively, D is TRBD1 or TRBD2 (5 bases each). The CDR3 length is 12 residues. With 6 bases removed from V and 3 bases from J, the gap between germline ends came to 9 bases. Germline V gene lookup returns CDR1 ENHRY and CDR2 SYGVKD.

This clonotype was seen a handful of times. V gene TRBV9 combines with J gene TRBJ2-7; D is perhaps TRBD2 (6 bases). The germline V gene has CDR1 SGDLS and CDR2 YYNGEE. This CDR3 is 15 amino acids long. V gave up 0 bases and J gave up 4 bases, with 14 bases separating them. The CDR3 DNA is TGTGCCAGCAGCGTAGGGGCAACTGGAGGGTACGAGCAGTACTTC. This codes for CASSVGATGGYEQYF.

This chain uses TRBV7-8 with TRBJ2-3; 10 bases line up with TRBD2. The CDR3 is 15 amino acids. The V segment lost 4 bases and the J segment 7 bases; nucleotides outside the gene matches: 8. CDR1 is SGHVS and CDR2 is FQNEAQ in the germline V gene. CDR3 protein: CASSSLAGAGNTQYF. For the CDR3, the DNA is TGTGCCAGCAGCTCCCTAGCGGGAGCCGGAAATACGCAGTATTTT.

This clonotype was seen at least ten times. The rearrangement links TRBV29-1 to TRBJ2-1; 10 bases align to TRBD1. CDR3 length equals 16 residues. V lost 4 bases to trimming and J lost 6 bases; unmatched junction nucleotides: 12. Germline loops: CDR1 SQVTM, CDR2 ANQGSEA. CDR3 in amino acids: CSVVLRDRGGVNEQFF. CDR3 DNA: TGCAGCGTTGTCTTACGGGACAGGGGTGGCGTCAATGAGCAGTTCTTC.

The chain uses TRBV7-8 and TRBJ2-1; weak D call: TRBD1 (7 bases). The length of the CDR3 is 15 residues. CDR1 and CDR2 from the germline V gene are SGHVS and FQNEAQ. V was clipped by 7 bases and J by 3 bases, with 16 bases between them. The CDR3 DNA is TGTGCCAGCATCGCGGGACAGACCAACTACAATGAGCAGTTCTTC. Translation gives CASIAGQTNYNEQFF. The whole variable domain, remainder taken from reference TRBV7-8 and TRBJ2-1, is GAGVSQSPRYKVAKRGQDVALRCDPISGHVSLFWYQQALGQGPEFLTYFQNEAQLDKSGLPSDRFFAERPEGSVSTLKIQRTQQEDSAVYLCASIAGQTNYNEQFFGPGTRLTVL.

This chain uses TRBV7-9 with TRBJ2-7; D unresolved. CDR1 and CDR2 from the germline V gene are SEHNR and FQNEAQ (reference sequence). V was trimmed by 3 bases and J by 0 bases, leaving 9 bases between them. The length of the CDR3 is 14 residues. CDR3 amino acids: CASSFVGRSYEQYF. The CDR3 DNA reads TGTGCCAGCAGCTTCGTCGGGCGCTCCTACGAGCAGTACTTC.

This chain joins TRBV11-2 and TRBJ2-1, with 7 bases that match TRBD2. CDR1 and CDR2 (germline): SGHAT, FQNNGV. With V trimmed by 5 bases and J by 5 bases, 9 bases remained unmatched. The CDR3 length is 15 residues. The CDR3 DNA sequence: TGTGCCAGCAGCCCGACGGGACTAATAAACAATGAGCAGTTCTTC. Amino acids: CASSPTGLINNEQFF.

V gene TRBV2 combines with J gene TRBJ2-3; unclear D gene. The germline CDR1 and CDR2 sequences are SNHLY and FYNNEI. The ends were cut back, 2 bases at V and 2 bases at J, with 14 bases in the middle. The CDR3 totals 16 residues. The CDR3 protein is CASSERLNPLTDTQYF. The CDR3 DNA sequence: TGTGCCAGCAGTGAAAGGTTGAACCCTCTCACAGATACGCAGTATTTT.

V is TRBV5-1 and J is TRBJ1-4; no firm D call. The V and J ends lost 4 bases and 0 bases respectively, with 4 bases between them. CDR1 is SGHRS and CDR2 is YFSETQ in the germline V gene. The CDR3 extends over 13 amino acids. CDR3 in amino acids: CASSLATNEKLFF. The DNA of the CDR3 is TGCGCCAGCAGCCTCGCAACTAATGAAAAACTGTTTTTT.

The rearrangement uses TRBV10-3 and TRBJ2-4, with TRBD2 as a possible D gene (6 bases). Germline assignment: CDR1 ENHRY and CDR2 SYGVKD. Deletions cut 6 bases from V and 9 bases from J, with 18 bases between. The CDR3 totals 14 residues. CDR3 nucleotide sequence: TGTGCCATCAGCATGTCCGGGGGAACCGGCATTCAGTACTTC. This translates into CAISMSGGTGIQYF.

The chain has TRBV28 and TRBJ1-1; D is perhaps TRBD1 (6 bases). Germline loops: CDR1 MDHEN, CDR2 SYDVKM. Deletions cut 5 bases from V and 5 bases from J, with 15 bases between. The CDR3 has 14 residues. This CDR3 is CASSPRLGTTEAFF. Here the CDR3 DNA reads TGTGCCAGCAGTCCACGTCTGGGGACAACTGAAGCTTTCTTT.

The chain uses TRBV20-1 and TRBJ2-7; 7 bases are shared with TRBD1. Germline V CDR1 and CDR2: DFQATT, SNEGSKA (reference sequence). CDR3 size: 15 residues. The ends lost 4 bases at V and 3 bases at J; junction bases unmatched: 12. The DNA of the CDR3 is TGCAGTGCTACCTCAGTGTGGACAGGATACTACGAGCAGTACTTC. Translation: CSATSVWTGYYEQYF.